These 5 T cell receptor beta chains came from one sample sequenced in a study of T cell changes during pregnancy in multiple sclerosis. Produced via immunoSEQ multiplex PCR; TCRdb's table is partial and in-frame only. The data hold roughly 45,000 clones, with roughly 94% observed a single time. The input for sequencing was CD8+ T cells from peripheral blood mononuclear cells, taken in the first trimester of pregnancy. The source of these receptors is a female donor with multiple sclerosis, enrolled in a pregnancy study.

This chain joins TRBV28 and TRBJ2-7; the match to TRBD1 covers 9 bases. The CDR3 has 14 amino acids. The V and J ends lost 5 bases and 6 bases, in that order; junction bases with no gene match: 8. From germline, CDR1 is MDHEN and CDR2 SYDVKM. The CDR3: CASSTWDREGEQYF. DNA of the CDR3: TGTGCCAGCAGTACTTGGGACAGGGAGGGCGAGCAGTACTTC.

The sample holds a few counts of this clone. CDR3 amino acids: CASSEAGGSYNEQFF. The CDR3 DNA is TGTGCCAGCAGTGAGGCAGGGGGCTCCTACAATGAGCAGTTCTTC. The chain has TRBV6-4 and TRBJ2-1; TRBD1 aligns across 7 bases. V trimming: 3 bases; J trimming: 0 bases; junction bases outside the gene matches: 2. Germline V CDR1 and CDR2: MRHNA, SNTAGT. There are 15 residues in the CDR3.

This chain joins TRBV10-1 and TRBJ2-3, with D tentatively TRBD2 (5 bases). There are 14 residues in the CDR3. V was clipped by 2 bases and J by 3 bases, with 9 bases between them. From germline, CDR1 is WNHNN and CDR2 SYGVQD (reference sequence). CDR3 coding DNA: TGCGCCAGCAGTGAGGCGGGTCCAACAGATACGCAGTATTTT. Translated: CASSEAGPTDTQYF.

In DNA form, the CDR3 reads TGCGCCAGCAGCCAAGAAGCTGGACTAGCGGGTTACGAGCAGTACTTC. This encodes CASSQEAGLAGYEQYF. The chain uses TRBV4-1 and TRBJ2-7; 11 positions match TRBD2. Germline lookup yields CDR1 MGHRA and CDR2 YSYEKL. The CDR3 is 16 amino acids. Trimming took 0 bases from V and 4 from J; bases not matched to a gene: 5.

The chain carries TRBV7-7 and TRBJ1-4, with a weak D call TRBD1 (5 bases). The length of the CDR3 is 15 residues. The germline V gene encodes CDR1 SSHAT and CDR2 FNYEAQ (reference sequence). V lost 5 bases to trimming and J lost 6 bases, with 16 bases between them. In DNA, the CDR3 is TGTGCCAGCAGCCCCTTTCTCAGGGCGGATGAAAAACTGTTTTTT. It codes for CASSPFLRADEKLFF.